This section outlines one TCR beta chain sequence together with its context. At least ten counts were recorded for this clonotype. Its binding antigen is unknown. No much larger clonotype is one base removed from it; base qualities were not supplied. This record comes from a study of T-cell reconstitution after alpha-beta-depleted transplantation in children (dated by TCRdb to 2016 to 2017). About the full investigation: Using TCR repertoire profiling, the study quantitatively followed how T-cell immune reconstitution unfolded in children after TCRalphabeta/CD19-depleted allogeneic hematopoietic cell transplantation.

Libraries came from PCR. Sequencing instrument: Illumina HiSeq 2500. TCR libraries were prepared with molecular barcoding, using unique molecular identifiers to normalize TCRbeta repertoire quantification. TCRdb applied fastp at Q25 and MiXCR to the public reads, then kept only in-frame beta chains. Rows are combined by CDR3 protein, so each entry shows the most common genes and DNA. For this sample the table gives around 500,000 distinct CDR3 sequences, of which around 23% were detected only once. The top ten constitute 14% of the sample. Per the publication, the treatment or condition label means: allogeneic hematopoietic cell transplantation with graft depleted of TCRalphabeta T cells and CD19 B cells. Transplant recipients were children who received TCRalphabeta/CD19-depleted allogeneic hematopoietic cell grafts. The research as a whole found: The frequencies of hyperexpanded clones fell over the following months, and after one year, T-cell counts and TCRbeta diversity were mostly attributed to newly produced T cells. The apparently early alphabetaT-cell count recovery about two months after transplant was reportedly dependent on only several hundred rapidly expanded clones derived from non-depleted graft cells. In some patients, high TCRbeta diversity at day 60 was attributed to recipient T cells and intrathymic progenitors that had survived conditioning.

Cut back by 0 bases and 1 base, the V and J ends lie 7 bases apart. The CDR3 has 16 amino acids, counting the end cysteine and phenylalanine. CDR3 DNA is the only sequence kept; it has 48 bases, read in frame from the first base. The germline V gene yields MNHEY for CDR1 and SVGAGI for CDR2. The input for sequencing was PBMCs, mostly from graft donor cells, taken 360 days after TCRalphabeta/CD19-depleted stem cell transplant. The sequence is built from TRBV6-5 and TRBJ2-6, with the identity of the D gene unclear. The source is a boy younger than two who had a stem cell transplant for acute myeloid leukemia, so the T cells may come from the graft donor. The DNA is as follows: TGTGCCAGCAGTTACTCTGGGTTATCTGGGGCCAACGTCCTGACTTTC. Translated, this gives CASSYSGLSGANVLTF.